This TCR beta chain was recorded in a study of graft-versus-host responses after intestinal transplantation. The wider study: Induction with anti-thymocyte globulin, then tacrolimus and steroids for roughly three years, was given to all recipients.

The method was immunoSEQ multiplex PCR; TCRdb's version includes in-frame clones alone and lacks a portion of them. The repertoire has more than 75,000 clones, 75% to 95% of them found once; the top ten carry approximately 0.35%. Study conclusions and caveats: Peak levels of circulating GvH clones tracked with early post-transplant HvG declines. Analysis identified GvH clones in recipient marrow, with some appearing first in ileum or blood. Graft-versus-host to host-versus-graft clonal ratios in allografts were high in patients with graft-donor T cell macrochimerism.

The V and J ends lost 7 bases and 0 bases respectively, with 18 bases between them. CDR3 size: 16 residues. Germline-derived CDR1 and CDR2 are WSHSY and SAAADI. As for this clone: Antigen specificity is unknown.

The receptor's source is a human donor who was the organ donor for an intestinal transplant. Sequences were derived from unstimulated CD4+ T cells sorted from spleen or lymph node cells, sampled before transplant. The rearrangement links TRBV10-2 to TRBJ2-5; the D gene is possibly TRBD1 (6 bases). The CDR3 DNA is TGCGCCAGCATCCCAGGCCGGGACACAAACCAAGAGACCCAGTACTTC. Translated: CASIPGRDTNQETQYF.